This TCR beta chain was identified in a study of control samples from healthy donors and cancer patients. Looked up from germline, CDR1 is SGDLS and CDR2 is YYNGEE. Trimming removed 4 bases from V and 4 bases from J, with 11 bases in between. The CDR3 has 13 amino acids. Profiled with immunoSEQ multiplex PCR; TCRdb holds only in-frame clones, not every one. The sample carries some 410,000 clones, 75% to 95% recorded once. This sequence originates from a man in his forties with head and neck cancer. The chain carries TRBV9 and TRBJ1-2; D is unresolved. The specimen was PBMCs. CDR3 residues: CASSPQDGYGYTF. CDR3 coding DNA: TGTGCCAGCAGCCCCCAGGACGGCTATGGCTACACCTTC.